This is a list of T cell receptor beta chains from one sample in a study of patients and donors after allogeneic stem cell transplantation. TCRdb reanalysed the RT-PCR reads using MiXCR and keeps one entry per CDR3 protein. The data hold about a million distinct CDR3 sequences, with 15% to 20% observed a single time. Sequencing input: blood, either unsorted or a sorted T cell fraction (not recorded which). These receptors were taken from a human donor who was either an allogeneic HSCT recipient or a stem cell or donor lymphocyte infusion donor (not recorded which). It is not recorded whose cells these are; they may come from a transplant donor. Both conserved end residues are part of each CDR3. The D gene is left open where the match is weak. Some rows mark clone size as missing; the rest say once, few, many or name a class of expanded clone.

J gene | V gene | D gene | clone size | CDR3 DNA | CDR3 protein
TRBJ2-3 | TRBV12-3/TRBV12-4 | . | . | TGTGCCAGCAGGTTACGGGGGGCCACAGATACGCAGTATTTT | CASRLRGATDTQYF
TRBJ2-1 | TRBV7-3 | . | . | TGTGCCAGCAGCCCCGCTGGCGGGAAGAGGGTAAATGAGCAGTTCTTC | CASSPAGGKRVNEQFF
TRBJ2-1 | TRBV10-3 | . | few | TGTGCCATCAGTGGAGGGGGAAATGAGCAGTTCTTC | CAISGGGNEQFF
TRBJ1-2 | TRBV3-1 | . | few | TGTGCCAGCAGCCAAGAACACAACCCTATAACTGGTGGCTACACCTTC | CASSQEHNPITGGYTF
TRBJ2-3 | TRBV12-3/TRBV12-4 | . | few | TGTGCCAGCGGTAGACTAGGCAACCCTTCAGATACGCAGTATTTT | CASGRLGNPSDTQYF
TRBJ1-2 | TRBV12-3/TRBV12-4 | . | . | TGTGCCAGCAGTTGGACCCTCTTCTACGGCTACACCTTC | CASSWTLFYGYTF
TRBJ2-3 | TRBV9 | TRBD2 | . | TGTGCCAGCAGCGTATCCGGACTAGCGACAGATACGCAGTATTTT | CASSVSGLATDTQYF
TRBJ1-1 | TRBV10-3 | . | . | TGTGCCATCAGTGAGTCTCCCGGGAAGGGACGGAACACTGAAGCTTTCTTT | CAISESPGKGRNTEAFF
TRBJ2-5 | TRBV4-2 | TRBD2 | few | TGTGCCAGCAGCCAAGTGACAGCGGGGGGGCGTGAGACCCAGTACTTC | CASSQVTAGGRETQYF
TRBJ1-1 | TRBV2 | . | few | TGTGCCAGCAGTGAGAGCGCTAACAGGGACCTGAACACTGAAGCTTTCTTT | CASSESANRDLNTEAFF
TRBJ2-1 | TRBV2 | . | . | TGTGCCAGCAGTAGGGAGCGGTCCGCTTACAATGAGCAGTTCTTC | CASSRERSAYNEQFF
TRBJ2-3 | TRBV4-3 | TRBD1 | many | TGCGCCAGCAGCCAAGGGGACAGGGACACAGATACGCAGTATTTT | CASSQGDRDTDTQYF
TRBJ2-2 | TRBV9 | TRBD2 | few | TGTGCCAGCAGCGTAGTCAGGGAGGGGACCGGGGAGCTGTTTTTT | CASSVVREGTGELFF
TRBJ1-1 | TRBV9 | . | . | TGTGCCAGCAGCGCAGCGGGACAAATGAACACTGAAGCTTTCTTT | CASSAAGQMNTEAFF
TRBJ2-7 | TRBV12-3/TRBV12-4 | . | . | TGTGCCAGCAGTTTAAACGGCCAAGACAGGCCCTGGTACTTC | CASSLNGQDRPWYF
TRBJ2-7 | TRBV2 | TRBD1 | . | TGTGCCAGCAATCAACCCGGGACAGGGAGCTTCTACGAGCAGTACTTC | CASNQPGTGSFYEQYF
TRBJ2-7 | TRBV7-3 | TRBD2 | . | TGTGCCAGCAGCTTAACTAGCGGGAGCCTCTACGAGCAGTACTTC | CASSLTSGSLYEQYF
TRBJ2-7 | TRBV20-1 | . | . | TGCAGTGCTAGCGGATTGAATAGCGCCTACGAGCAGTACTTC | CSASGLNSAYEQYF
TRBJ2-2 | TRBV6-5 | TRBD2 | . | TGTGCCAGCAGTTACCGGGGCGCGGGAGCGCTCACCGGGGAGCTGTTTTTT | CASSYRGAGALTGELFF
TRBJ2-2 | TRBV20-1 | TRBD1 | few | TGCAGTGCCCTTCGGGCAGGGGGTAGGGCCGGGGAGCTGTTTTTT | CSALRAGGRAGELFF
TRBJ2-6 | TRBV2 | . | . | TGTGCCAGCAGGGTTAGGGCCGGGGCCAACGTCCTGACTTTC | CASRVRAGANVLTF
TRBJ1-4 | TRBV2 | TRBD1 | . | TGTGCCAGCAGTGGGGGACAGGGTGGTGAAAAACTGTTTTTT | CASSGGQGGEKLFF
TRBJ2-1 | TRBV20-1 | TRBD2 | few | TGCAGTGCTAGTCCCCCGAGCGGGAGTTCCTACAATGAGCAGTTCTTC | CSASPPSGSSYNEQFF
TRBJ2-5 | TRBV28 | . | . | TGTGCCAGCAGTACCCCGGGCAGGGGGGACAGAGAGACCCAGTACTTC | CASSTPGRGDRETQYF
TRBJ1-6 | TRBV25-1 | . | few | TGTGCCAGCAGCCTTGGGCCTGGAGAAGACCGCTTTAATTCACCCCTCCACTTT | CASSLGPGEDRFNSPLHF
TRBJ2-2 | TRBV5-1 | TRBD1 | many | TGCGCCAGCAGCCCTGACAGGGTGGGGAACACCGGGGAGCTGTTTTTT | CASSPDRVGNTGELFF
TRBJ1-2 | TRBV7-2 | . | . | TGTGCCAGCAGCTTAGCGCTGGTAGGGGTTAACTATGGCTACACCTTC | CASSLALVGVNYGYTF
TRBJ2-3 | TRBV5-1 | . | few | TGCGCCAGCAGCGTGGCACCGGAGCAAGATACGCAGTATTTT | CASSVAPEQDTQYF
TRBJ2-7 | TRBV20-1 | TRBD2 | . | TGCAGTGCGCCTTGGACTAGCGGGGGGGCTACGCACGAGCAGTACTTC | CSAPWTSGGATHEQYF
TRBJ1-1 | TRBV3-1 | . | few | TGTGCCAGCAGCCAAGATATTCCGGGTGGGGACACTGAAGCTTTCTTT | CASSQDIPGGDTEAFF
TRBJ2-1 | TRBV12-3/TRBV12-4 | . | . | TGTGCCAGCAGTTTAAATAGGGATGCTAGAGCTCATACCTACAATGAGCAGTTCTTC | CASSLNRDARAHTYNEQFF
TRBJ1-5 | TRBV20-1 | . | few | TGCAGTGCTACTGACCGGGACAAAGATTATAGCAATCAGCCCCAGCATTTT | CSATDRDKDYSNQPQHF
TRBJ2-5 | TRBV7-2 | TRBD1 | . | TGTGCCAGCAGCCCTCACAGGGGGCTAGAGACCCAGTACTTC | CASSPHRGLETQYF
TRBJ1-4 | TRBV4-3 | . | . | TGCGCCAGCAGCCAGTCTGGCAATGAAAAACTGTTTTTT | CASSQSGNEKLFF
TRBJ1-2 | TRBV4-3 | . | . | TGCGCCAGCAGCCAAGACAGGGGCCTAGGCGGCTACACCTTC | CASSQDRGLGGYTF
TRBJ1-5 | TRBV20-1 | . | . | TGCAGTGCTAGAGATCTACAGCCCGATCAGCCCCAGCATTTT | CSARDLQPDQPQHF
TRBJ2-3 | TRBV5-1 | . | . | TGCGCCAGCAGCCTCCGACTAGAAGGCACAGATACGCAGTATTTT | CASSLRLEGTDTQYF
TRBJ2-1 | TRBV7-3 | TRBD2 | few | TGTGCCAGCAGCCCTAGCGGGGGGATTAATGAGCAGTTCTTC | CASSPSGGINEQFF
TRBJ2-3 | TRBV18 | TRBD2 | . | TGTGCCAGCTCCCCGAAGGCTAGCGGGGCTACAGATACGCAGTATTTT | CASSPKASGATDTQYF
TRBJ2-5 | TRBV14 | . | . | TGTGCCAGCAGCCAAGATATGAAGGAGACCCAGTACTTC | CASSQDMKETQYF
TRBJ2-3 | TRBV20-1 | . | many | TGCAGTGCTCTGCCCCCCCGGGCAGATACGCAGTATTTT | CSALPPRADTQYF
TRBJ2-7 | TRBV6-2/TRBV6-3 | . | many | TGTGCCAGCAGTTTATCCTCCAGGGTAGGGGAGCAGTACTTC | CASSLSSRVGEQYF
TRBJ2-2 | TRBV6-5 | TRBD1 | many | TGTGCCAGCAGTTCCCAGGGGGCGAACACCGGGGAGCTGTTTTTT | CASSSQGANTGELFF
TRBJ2-1 | TRBV14 | TRBD2 | . | TGTGCCAGCAGCCAAGATATGGGACTAGCGACAATCCTTACCTACAATGAGCAGTTCTTC | CASSQDMGLATILTYNEQFF
TRBJ1-4 | TRBV20-1 | . | few | TGCAGTGCTAGTACAGGGATTAATGAAAAACTGTTTTTT | CSASTGINEKLFF
TRBJ2-7 | TRBV6-5 | . | . | TGTGCCAGCAGTTCGTCCCGGGACGGTCTCGAGCAGTACTTC | CASSSSRDGLEQYF
TRBJ2-1 | TRBV7-3 | . | . | TGTGCCAGCAGCCCTTCCACAGGGCATGAGCAGTTCTTC | CASSPSTGHEQFF
TRBJ2-5 | TRBV4-1 | . | few | TGCGCCAGCAGCCAAGTTGGTGGGAGAGGAGAGACCCAGTACTTC | CASSQVGGRGETQYF
TRBJ1-1 | TRBV5-1 | TRBD1 | few | TGCGCCAGCAGCTTGGGGGGGACAGCTGAAGCTTTCTTT | CASSLGGTAEAFF
TRBJ1-1 | TRBV5-1 | . | . | TGCGCCAGCAGCTTGGGGTCGGGGGGGGACACTGAAGCTTTCTTT | CASSLGSGGDTEAFF
TRBJ2-3 | TRBV11-2 | . | few | TGTGCCAGCAGCTTAAGGAGGGCGGAATTCTCTAGCACAGATACGCAGTATTTT | CASSLRRAEFSSTDTQYF
TRBJ2-5 | TRBV13 | . | few | TGTGCCAGCAGCAGTCGAGTTCCTCAAGAGACCCAGTACTTC | CASSSRVPQETQYF
TRBJ2-1 | TRBV4-1 | TRBD2 | . | TGCGCCAGCAGCCATCGACTAGCGAGGGCCCACAATGAGCAGTTCTTC | CASSHRLARAHNEQFF
TRBJ2-7 | TRBV7-8 | . | . | TGTGCCAGCAGCACGCATTTCGTGGAGCAGTACTTC | CASSTHFVEQYF
TRBJ2-1 | TRBV4-2 | TRBD2 | . | TGTGCCAGCAGCCCCTCCTTAGGAGCGGGGGGTGGGAATGAGCAGTTCTTC | CASSPSLGAGGGNEQFF